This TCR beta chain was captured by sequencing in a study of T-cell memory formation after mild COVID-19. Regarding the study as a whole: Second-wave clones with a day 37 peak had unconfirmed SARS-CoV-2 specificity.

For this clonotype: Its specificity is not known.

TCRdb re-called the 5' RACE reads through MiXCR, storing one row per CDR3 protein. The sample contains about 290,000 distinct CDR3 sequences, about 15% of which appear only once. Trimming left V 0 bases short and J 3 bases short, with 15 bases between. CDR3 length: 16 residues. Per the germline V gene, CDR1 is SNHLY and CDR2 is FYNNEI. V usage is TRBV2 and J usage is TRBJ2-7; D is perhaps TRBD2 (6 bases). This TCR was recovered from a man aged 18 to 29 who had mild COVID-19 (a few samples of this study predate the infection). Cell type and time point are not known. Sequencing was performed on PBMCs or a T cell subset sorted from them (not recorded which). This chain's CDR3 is CASSEARRGADYEQYV. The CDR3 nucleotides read TGTGCCAGCAGTGAAGCCCGGCGGGGAGCAGACTACGAGCAGTACGTC.